Below, 11 T cell receptor beta chains from the same sample are listed, as sequenced in a study of blood T cell repertoires in COVID-19. Profiling relied on immunoSEQ multiplex PCR, and the TCRdb table lists in-frame clones only, not all of them. The data contain about 74,000 clones, about 91% of them singletons. The sequenced material came from peripheral blood. These TCRs come from a woman older than 75 with acute or convalescent COVID-19.

Concerning this clone: The junction departs from germline at one end; a sequencing error may be responsible. The sample has other DNA sequences that encode this CDR3 too. The V and J genes are TRBV9 and TRBJ1-6, with 11 bases identical to TRBD1. Germline V gene sequence: CDR1 SGDLS, CDR2 YYNGEE. This CDR3 comprises 14 residues. CDR3 in amino acids: CASSTGTGGSPLHF. The CDR3 coding sequence is TGTGCCAGCAGCACTGGGACAGGGGGTTCACCCCTTCACTTT.

This clone turned up a few times. The V and J genes are TRBV5-4 and TRBJ1-3, with TRBD1 as a possible D gene (5 bases). Looked up from germline, CDR1 is SGHNT and CDR2 is YYREEE (reference sequence). The CDR3 sequence is 16 residues long. The V end lost 2 bases, the J end lost 1 base, and 13 bases lay between the germline ends. In DNA form, the CDR3 reads TGTGCCAGCAGCTTCGGGGCCGGGGGATCTGGAAACACCATATATTTT. Amino acids: CASSFGAGGSGNTIYF.

The chain employs TRBV19 and TRBJ2-2; TRBD2 aligns across 8 bases. V was clipped by 5 bases and J by 7 bases; unmatched bases: 12. CDR3 length: 16 amino acids. Germline loops: CDR1 LNHDA, CDR2 SQIVND (reference sequence). CDR3 DNA sequence: TGTGCCAGTAGTTCCCCCCCGGGGGGGGCGGGCGGGGAGCTGTTTTTT. This translates into CASSSPPGGAGGELFF.

The sample holds one count of this clone. V usage is TRBV11-3 and J usage is TRBJ1-1, with 9 bases identical to TRBD1. This CDR3 comprises 12 residues. Germline V CDR1 and CDR2: SGHNT, YENEEA. Unmatched junction bases numbered 8, after V lost 6 bases and J lost 12 bases. CDR3 residues: CASSGDREETFF. CDR3 DNA sequence: TGTGCCAGCAGTGGGGACAGGGAGGAGACTTTCTTT.

The gene calls are TRBV19 and TRBJ1-5, with D hard to call. The CDR3 spans 16 residues. V was shortened by 3 bases and J by 7 bases, with 19 bases between the two germline ends. CDR1 and CDR2 (germline): LNHDA, SQIVND (reference sequence). CDR3 DNA: TGTGCCAGTAGTATGTCTGGGGAGTCGAGGGTGCAGCCCCAGCATTTT. This encodes CASSMSGESRVQPQHF.

The V gene is TRBV20-1, the J gene TRBJ2-7; D gene uncertain. Trimming took 4 bases from V and 7 from J, leaving 17 bases between them. The CDR3 runs 13 residues. The germline CDR1 and CDR2 sequences are DFQATT and SNEGSKA (reference sequence). The CDR3 DNA is TGCAGTGCTACTGATACCCTCTCTCAGGAGCAGTACTTC. Amino acid sequence: CSATDTLSQEQYF.

This clone was seen only once. Other DNA sequences in this specimen translate into the identical CDR3. V usage is TRBV9 and J usage is TRBJ2-3, with 14 positions matching TRBD2. The CDR3 has 16 amino acids. Trimming took 4 bases from V and 3 from J; bases not matched to a gene: 4. CDR1 is SGDLS, CDR2 YYNGEE, per germline. The CDR3 spells CASSLGLAGGTDTQYF. The CDR3 nucleotides read TGTGCCAGCAGCCTCGGACTAGCGGGAGGAACAGATACGCAGTATTTT.

This chain links TRBV27 with TRBJ1-6; D call uncertain. Germline V gives CDR1 MNHEY, CDR2 SMNVEV (reference sequence). The CDR3 has 14 residues. Trimming stripped 3 bases from V and 8 bases from J, with 11 bases between. The CDR3 spells CASSLREEYSPLHF. The CDR3 nucleotides are TGTGCCAGCAGTTTGAGGGAAGAGTATTCACCCCTCCACTTT.

This chain uses TRBV25-1 with TRBJ1-2; 7 bases are a match to TRBD1. Germline values: CDR1 MGHDK, CDR2 SYGVNS. The J segment lost 7 bases and the V segment lost 4 bases, leaving 15 bases of the junction unmatched. CDR3 length equals 16 residues. CDR3 region: CASSGEGAGGFAGYTF. The CDR3 DNA reads TGTGCCAGCAGTGGCGAGGGGGCAGGGGGTTTCGCTGGCTACACCTTC.

The genes are TRBV9 and TRBJ2-5; TRBD1 might be the D (6 bases). V was trimmed by 4 bases and J by 1 base, leaving 11 bases between them. Germline loops: CDR1 SGDLS, CDR2 YYNGEE. This CDR3 has 14 amino acids. CDR3 coding DNA: TGTGCCAGCAGCCTGGGACATCTCCAAGAGACCCAGTACTTC. Encoded protein: CASSLGHLQETQYF. Full variable domain (rest looked up from reference TRBV9 and TRBJ2-5): DSGVTQTPKHLITATGQRVTLRCSPRSGDLSVYWYQQSLDQGLQFLIQYYNGEERAKGNILERFSAQQFPDLHSELNLSSLELGDSALYFCASSLGHLQETQYFGPGTRLLVL.

This chain connects TRBV5-6 to TRBJ2-1, with D unresolved. V was pared by 2 bases and J by 9 bases, with 12 bases between. The CDR3 contains 13 residues. Germline CDR1 and CDR2: SGHDT and YYEEEE. The CDR3 here is CASSFFAVSEQFF. CDR3 bases: TGTGCCAGCAGCTTTTTTGCGGTCAGTGAGCAGTTCTTC.